This TCR beta chain was sequenced in a study of cytomegalovirus exposure and HLA in healthy donors. Study-wide results and caveats: About 87% or about 30% of the time was how often most TCR beta V segments were productive, according to an earlier analysis.

Remarks on this clone: Its antigen remains unknown.

This PCR relied on a set of 60 Vbeta primers and 13 Jbeta primers. Sequencing was performed with immunoSEQ multiplex PCR; in TCRdb, only in-frame clones are kept and a portion is missing. This sample has about 200,000 clones, with roughly 80% found just once. V dropped 2 bases and J dropped 5 bases, with 18 bases sitting between them. The CDR3 contains 16 residues. The germline gives CDR1 KGHSH, CDR2 LQKENI. Each donor was healthy, and each was a bone marrow donor. This clonotype was obtained from a male donor in good health and CMV-seropositive. V gene TRBV18 combines with J gene TRBJ1-2; TRBD1 is a possible D gene (6 bases). The material sequenced was PBMCs. CDR3 in DNA: TGTGCCAGCTCACCATTATCCGGACAGCAGAGGTATGGCTACACCTTC. Amino acids: CASSPLSGQQRYGYTF.